These T cell receptor beta chains were read from a single sample in a study of T cells in Graves' hyperthyroidism and ophthalmopathy. TCRdb reanalysed the multiplex PCR reads using MiXCR and keeps one entry per CDR3 protein. Among roughly 180,000 distinct CDR3 sequences, about a sixth were seen once, and the ten largest hold about 29%. Sample: blood. Receptors were obtained from a woman aged 45-65 years with Graves' hyperthyroidism. CDR3s include the opening cysteine and the closing phenylalanine or tryptophan. D genes are given only for firm matches. Size is omitted from some rows. Given values are once, few, many or a class for expanded clones.

TRBJ2-7	-	TRBD2	TRBV5-6	TGTGCCAGCAGCTTGTGGGGTACTAGCGGGAGGGCTCTCGAGCAGTACTTC	CASSLWGTSGRALEQYF
TRBJ2-7	many	TRBD1	TRBV7-3	TGTGCCAGCAGCTTTGATGAGGGGGCAGCGCAGTACTTC	CASSFDEGAAQYF
TRBJ1-2	few	TRBD1	TRBV18	TGTGCCAGCTCACCGAGTCAAAGGGGGCAAGACTATGGCTACACCTTC	CASSPSQRGQDYGYTF
TRBJ2-3	-	-	TRBV11-2	TGTGCCAGCAGCTTAGATGGTATGGGGGGGCGAGCGCAGTATTTT	CASSLDGMGGRAQYF
TRBJ2-5	-	TRBD1	TRBV30	TGTGCCTGGAGCCGGACAGGGGGGCAAGAGACCCAGTACTTC	CAWSRTGGQETQYF
TRBJ2-2	few	-	TRBV15	TGTGCCACACAAAGAAGGGGGGGGAGGGCCGGGGAGCTGTTTTTT	CATQRRGGRAGELFF
TRBJ1-1	-	-	TRBV18	TGTGCCAGCTCATTAACGGGGGCAGGCTTAGCTATGAACACTGAAGCTTTCTTT	CASSLTGAGLAMNTEAFF
TRBJ1-5	few	-	TRBV19	TGTGCCAGTAGTATATTACAGGGAGAGGAACAGCCCCAGCATTTT	CASSILQGEEQPQHF
TRBJ2-2	-	-	TRBV13	TGTGCCAGCAGCTTAGGCGGGAGATACGGGGAGCTGTTTTTT	CASSLGGRYGELFF
TRBJ1-4	-	-	TRBV6-2/TRBV6-3	TGTGCCAGCAGTTTTCAGGCATACTCCTATGCAACTAATGAAAAACTGTTTTTT	CASSFQAYSYATNEKLFF
TRBJ2-7	-	TRBD1	TRBV5-1	TGCGCCAGCAGCTTGCTCCACGCCATGAGACAGGGGGAACACGAGCAGTACTTC	CASSLLHAMRQGEHEQYF
TRBJ1-1	many	-	TRBV19	TGTGCCAGTAGTTATCCCGGGGGCACTGAAGCTTTCTTT	CASSYPGGTEAFF
TRBJ2-7	-	-	TRBV20-1	TGCAGTGTCCCGGGTGTCTCCTACGAGCAGTACTTC	CSVPGVSYEQYF
TRBJ1-1	-	-	TRBV5-1	TGCGCCAGCAGGATCGACACTGAAGCTTTCTTT	CASRIDTEAFF
TRBJ1-1	once	-	TRBV12-3/TRBV12-4	TGTGCCAGCGAGGCCGATGAAGCTTTCTTT	CASEADEAFF
TRBJ2-7	many	TRBD1	TRBV5-1	TGCGCCAGCAGCTTGGACCTATCCCGGGACAGAGACTGCGAGCAGTACTTC	CASSLDLSRDRDCEQYF
TRBJ2-3	many	TRBD2	TRBV7-9	TGTGCCAGCAGCCCTGGACTAGCGGGGGGGCCGGAAGATACGCAGTATTTT	CASSPGLAGGPEDTQYF
TRBJ1-4	-	-	TRBV4-1	TGCGCCAGCAGCCAAGATGGGAGGGGATTTAATGAAAAACTGTTTTTT	CASSQDGRGFNEKLFF
TRBJ1-5	-	TRBD1	TRBV19	TGTGCCAGTAGGACAGGGGGTCAGCTCCAGCATTTT	CASRTGGQLQHF
TRBJ1-5	many	-	TRBV28	TGTGCCAGCAGGGTCTATAGCAATCAGCCCCAGCATTTT	CASRVYSNQPQHF
TRBJ2-1	many	-	TRBV12-3/TRBV12-4	TGTGCCAGCAGTAATGGAAATGAGCAGTTCTTC	CASSNGNEQFF
TRBJ1-5	once	TRBD1	TRBV6-6	TGTGCCAGCAGTTACTCCGGGACAGTGGGCAATCAGCCCCAGCATTTT	CASSYSGTVGNQPQHF
TRBJ1-6	-	-	TRBV3-1	TGTGCCAGCAGCCAAGGCGGGGACTCGAGGCCCCTCCACTTT	CASSQGGDSRPLHF
TRBJ2-3	many	-	TRBV9	TGTGCCAGCAGCGTAGCCTGGACAGATACGCAGTATTTT	CASSVAWTDTQYF
TRBJ1-1	many	-	TRBV19	TGTGCCAGTACCATTGGGGACCCGGGGAACACTGAAGCTTTCTTT	CASTIGDPGNTEAFF
TRBJ1-1	many	-	TRBV27	TGTGCCAGCAGTTTAGAGGGTGTCTACACTGAAGCTTTCTTT	CASSLEGVYTEAFF
TRBJ2-7	-	-	TRBV11-2	TGTGCCAGCAGCACGTCGGGGGTCTCCTACGAGCAGTACTTC	CASSTSGVSYEQYF
TRBJ1-2	many	TRBD1	TRBV12-3/TRBV12-4	TGTGCCAGCAGCGGACAGGGTGACTATGGCTACACCTTC	CASSGQGDYGYTF
TRBJ1-2	-	TRBD1	TRBV2	TGTGCCAGCAGTGTATCCCGGACAGGAGGAACCCATGGCTACACCTTC	CASSVSRTGGTHGYTF
TRBJ1-5	many	-	TRBV19	TGTGCCAGTAGTATCGGTTGGCAGCCCCAGCATTTT	CASSIGWQPQHF
TRBJ1-6	many	-	TRBV6-1	TGTGCCAGCAGGAGAGGGGGGAATTCACCCCTCCACTTT	CASRRGGNSPLHF
TRBJ1-1	many	TRBD1	TRBV7-2	TGTGCCAGCAGCTTACAAAGGGGGCGTACTGAAGCTTTCTTT	CASSLQRGRTEAFF
TRBJ1-2	-	-	TRBV11-2	TGTGCCAGCAGCTCCCCCTTCCCAGGGGGCTACACCTTC	CASSSPFPGGYTF
TRBJ1-5	many	-	TRBV3-1	TGTGCCAGCAGCCAAGATCCCCTAAGGTGGCCCCAGCATTTT	CASSQDPLRWPQHF
TRBJ1-6	-	TRBD1	TRBV28	TGTGCCAGCGGGTTTGGGGACAGCGCAATCGGGTCACCCCTCCACTTT	CASGFGDSAIGSPLHF
TRBJ2-5	-	TRBD2	TRBV4-1	TGCGCCAGCAGCCAAGATCGCATAGCGGGGGGGCAAGAGACCCAGTACTTC	CASSQDRIAGGQETQYF
TRBJ2-7	-	-	TRBV5-1	TGCGCCAGCAGCGAGGGACTGAGATCCTACGAGCAGTACTTC	CASSEGLRSYEQYF
TRBJ2-1	many	TRBD2	TRBV27	TGTGCCAGCAGTCCGGGACTAGCGGCCACCGGGGGGCAGTTCTTC	CASSPGLAATGGQFF
TRBJ2-4	many	-	TRBV7-8	TGTGCCAGCAGCTTACGGGCGGGACAAGCCAAAAACATTCAGTACTTC	CASSLRAGQAKNIQYF
TRBJ2-1	many	TRBD2	TRBV29-1	TGCAGCGTCCCTAGGCTAGCGGGGGGGAACAATGAGCAGTTCTTC	CSVPRLAGGNNEQFF
TRBJ2-2	many	-	TRBV7-6	TGTGCCAGCAGCAAACAGGGTAGTGGATACACCGGGGAGCTGTTTTTT	CASSKQGSGYTGELFF
TRBJ2-7	many	-	TRBV20-1	TGCAGTGCTAGGGTAGAGACCTACGAGCAGTACTTC	CSARVETYEQYF
TRBJ2-5	many	-	TRBV6-6	TGTGCCAGCAGTTACTCTGTGGGGGACCAAGAGACCCAGTACTTC	CASSYSVGDQETQYF
TRBJ1-2	-	-	TRBV6-2/TRBV6-3	TGTGCCAGCAGTTACACAGGTTATGGCTACACCTTC	CASSYTGYGYTF
TRBJ2-1	-	-	TRBV15	TGTGCCACCGCGGGACTCAACGCCTCCTACAATGAGCAGTTCTTC	CATAGLNASYNEQFF
TRBJ1-2	many	-	TRBV12-3/TRBV12-4	TGTGCCAGCAGTTCCCCCCATCCGGCCAACTATGGCTACACCTTC	CASSSPHPANYGYTF
TRBJ1-1	many	-	TRBV11-1	TGTGCCAGCAGCTCGGTAAGGGTCAGCAAGGGTGCTTTCTTT	CASSSVRVSKGAFF
TRBJ2-2	many	-	TRBV5-1	TGCGCCAGCAGCTTGATAGAGGCCGGGGAGCTGTTTTTT	CASSLIEAGELFF
TRBJ2-2	many	-	TRBV6-9	TGTGCCAGCAGGCTCCAGGGACCCGGGGACACCGGGGAGCTGTTTTTT	CASRLQGPGDTGELFF
TRBJ1-1	-	-	TRBV6-1	TGTGCCAGCACCGACCCGGGGGTGAACACTGAAGCTTTCTTT	CASTDPGVNTEAFF
TRBJ2-1	few	TRBD2	TRBV7-9	TGTGCCAGCAGCTTAGCTAGCGGGGGGGGGCGCTACAATGAGCAGTTCTTC	CASSLASGGGRYNEQFF
TRBJ2-7	few	-	TRBV20-1	TGCAGTGCTTCTGGGGGGTTCTGGCAGTACTTC	CSASGGFWQYF
TRBJ1-5	many	-	TRBV12-3/TRBV12-4	TGTGCCAGCAGTTTAGACTCATTGCGCAATCAGCCCCAGCATTTT	CASSLDSLRNQPQHF
TRBJ1-3	many	-	TRBV9	TGTGCCAGCAGCGGCGGGACAACAGGAAACACCATATATTTT	CASSGGTTGNTIYF
TRBJ2-5	-	-	TRBV7-3	TGTGCCAGCAGCTTTATGAGCCAAGAGACCCAGTACTTC	CASSFMSQETQYF
TRBJ1-2	-	-	TRBV28	TGTGCCAGCAGCCCCGATGGCTCTCTCTATGGCTACACCTTC	CASSPDGSLYGYTF
TRBJ1-1	few	-	TRBV18	TGTGCCAGCTCACCACCTACACAGCAGAACACTGAAGCTTTCTTT	CASSPPTQQNTEAFF
TRBJ2-1	many	-	TRBV7-2	TGTGCCAGCAGCTTAGGTGTGACTGCCTACAATGAGCAGTTCTTC	CASSLGVTAYNEQFF
TRBJ1-2	many	TRBD1	TRBV19	TGTGCCAGTAGTACAGCAAGACAGGGGCCACTTAACTATGGCTACACCTTC	CASSTARQGPLNYGYTF